The clone carrying this T cell receptor beta chain was seen once. Healthy Caucasians, and only they, were the donors. V shed 6 bases and J 6 bases; nucleotides not matched to a gene: 10. CDR3 length: 14 amino acids. CDR1 is MNHEY, CDR2 SMNVEV, per germline (reference sequence). TCRdb re-analysed the 5' RACE reads in MiXCR, keeping a single row per CDR3 protein. The sample has roughly 1,500,000 distinct CDR3 sequences, less than 35% seen once. The sample comes from a study of identical twins. What was sequenced was cord blood. The gene calls are TRBV27 and TRBJ1-2; 7 nucleotides agree with TRBD1. The TCR originated in a newborn girl in good health. CDR3 DNA sequence: TGTGCCAGCAGCCGTCGACAGGGTACCGATGGCTACACCTTC. Translated: CASSRRQGTDGYTF.